This T cell receptor beta chain stems from a study of T cell responses to AZD1222 COVID-19 vaccine. Using immunoSEQ multiplex PCR, the repertoire was profiled, and TCRdb retains in-frame clones only, with some absent. The sample has 90,000 to 130,000 clones, roughly four fifths seen once. Germline V gene sequence: CDR1 MNHNS, CDR2 SASEGT. This CDR3 comprises 15 residues. The junction had 7 bases not matched to a gene; V was cut back by 7 bases and J by 5 bases. The rearrangement uses TRBV6-1 and TRBJ2-2, with 10 nucleotides matching TRBD2. The source was peripheral blood, collected on day 0 of AZD1222 vaccination. The TCR comes from an adult in good health. The DNA of the CDR3 is TGTGCCAGCATTCCCGGGACTAGCGAAACCGGGGAGCTGTTTTTT. Translation gives CASIPGTSETGELFF.